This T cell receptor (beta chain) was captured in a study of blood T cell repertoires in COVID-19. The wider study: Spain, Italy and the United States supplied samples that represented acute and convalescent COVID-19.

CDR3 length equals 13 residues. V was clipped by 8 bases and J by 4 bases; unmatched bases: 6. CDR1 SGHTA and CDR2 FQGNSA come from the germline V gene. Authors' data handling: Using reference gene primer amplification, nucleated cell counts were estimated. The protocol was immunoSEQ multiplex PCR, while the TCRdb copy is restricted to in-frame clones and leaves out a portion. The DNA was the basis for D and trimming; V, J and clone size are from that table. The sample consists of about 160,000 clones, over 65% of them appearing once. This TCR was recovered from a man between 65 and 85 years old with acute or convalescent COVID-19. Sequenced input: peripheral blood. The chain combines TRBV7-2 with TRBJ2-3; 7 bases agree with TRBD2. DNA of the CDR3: TGTGCCAGCGATTCGGGGGGAGCAGATACGCAGTATTTT. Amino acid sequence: CASDSGGADTQYF.